The 3 T cell receptor beta chains below come from one sample, sequenced in a study of shared clonotypes between healthy human individuals. Sequenced by immunoSEQ multiplex PCR; TCRdb stores in-frame clones only, minus some. The sample holds some 95,000 clones, 68% seen once. The specimen sequenced was memory CD8+ T cells sorted from blood. Specified subset: CD45RO+ cells pooled with CCR7-negative TemRA cells. These TCRs come from a man younger than 45 in good health.

V gene TRBV11-2 combines with J gene TRBJ2-3; no firm D call. This CDR3 spans 14 amino acids. Germline CDR1 and CDR2: SGHAT and FQNNGV. Between the trimmed V and J ends, which lost 3 bases and 2 bases, there was a span of 9 bases. The CDR3 protein is CASSFEPYTDTQYF. The CDR3 nucleotides read TGTGCCAGCAGCTTCGAACCGTACACAGATACGCAGTATTTT.

The chain carries TRBV9 and TRBJ2-7, with D unclear. The germline CDR1 and CDR2 sequences are SGDLS and YYNGEE. The CDR3 has 14 amino acids. V was shortened by 4 bases and J by 0 bases, with 11 bases between the two germline ends. The CDR3 spells CASSRRSDSYEQYF. Here the CDR3 DNA reads TGTGCCAGCAGCAGAAGGTCCGACTCCTACGAGCAGTACTTC.

This clone came up a few times. CDR3 sequence (DNA): TGTGCCAGCAGCGCCGGAACCGGGACTAGCGGCACAGATACGCAGTATTTT. Amino acids: CASSAGTGTSGTDTQYF. The J gene is TRBJ2-3, the V gene TRBV9, with 10 bases identical to TRBD2. CDR1 SGDLS and CDR2 YYNGEE come from the germline V gene. The trim removed 3 bases at V and 1 base at J, leaving 8 bases unmatched. The length of the CDR3 is 17 residues.